These 29 T cell receptor beta chains were all obtained from the same sample, sequenced in a study of vaccination and CD4 T cells after COVID-19 (dated by TCRdb to between 2020 and 2023). These TCRs are of unknown antigen specificity. Per the publication, the treatment or condition label means: approximately 11-day PBMC culture with coronavirus spike peptide pools or control peptides (ViraFEST assay). The library was prepared using PCR. TCRdb records Illumina iSeq 100 as the sequencer. DNA from cultured CD4+ T cells was subjected to TCR sequencing with the Oncomine TCR Beta short-read assay at the Johns Hopkins FTIC core. TCRdb reworked the public reads: Q25 trimming with fastp, MiXCR clone assembly, productive beta chains retained. Merged by CDR3 protein, the rows form single entries marked with the most common genes and DNA. The sample table holds 3,500 to 5,500 distinct CDR3 sequences, of which roughly a third were seen once. Jointly, the top ten make up roughly 56% of the sample.

The starting material was CD4+ T cells from blood, cultured in vitro, obtained after SARS-CoV-2 vaccination. These receptors came from a human donor who had recovered from COVID-19.

This clonotype was seen a handful of times. The rearrangement links TRBV20-1 to TRBJ2-7, with TRBD1 matching 8 bases. Germline V CDR1 and CDR2: DFQATT, SNEGSKA (reference sequence). This CDR3 is built from 14 residues. CDR3 DNA sequence: TGCAGCTCTTGGTCCGGACAGGGAGAATACGAGCAGTACTTC. Its protein product is CSSWSGQGEYEQYF.

This sequence joins TRBV7-8 and TRBJ2-7, with D hard to call. CDR3 length: 12 amino acids. CDR1 is SGHVS, CDR2 FQNEAQ, per germline. V lost 4 bases and J 9 bases, leaving 13 bases between the germline ends. The CDR3 loop reads CASSSYFSRQYF. The DNA of the CDR3 is TGTGCCAGCAGCTCGTACTTCTCTCGGCAGTACTTC.

This clonotype was seen a few times. The chain carries TRBV30 and TRBJ1-1; D might be TRBD1 (5 bases). This CDR3 spans 15 amino acids. V was cut by 3 bases and J by 2 bases, with 16 bases left in between. The germline V gene has CDR1 GTSNPN and CDR2 SVGIG (reference sequence). The CDR3 sequence: CAWRTQGSVNTEAFF. The CDR3 bases are TGTGCCTGGAGGACGCAGGGCAGTGTTAACACTGAAGCTTTCTTT.

As DNA, the CDR3 is TGTGCCATCAGTGAGTCGATGTTGGGAGAGGATTTAGGGGGCTACACCTTC. Protein sequence: CAISESMLGEDLGGYTF. The J gene is TRBJ1-2, the V gene TRBV10-3, with D hard to call. V shed 0 bases and J shed 8 bases, with 22 bases lying between them. Per the germline V gene, CDR1 is ENHRY and CDR2 is SYGVKD. CDR3 length: 17 amino acids.

The gene calls are TRBV12-3 or TRBV12-4 and TRBJ1-2, with D maybe TRBD1 (6 bases). The germline V and J ends were trimmed by 8 bases and 2 bases, with 9 bases remaining between them. The CDR3 totals 12 residues. This chain's CDR3 is CASGTSNYGYTF. The CDR3 DNA is TGTGCCAGCGGGACATCAAACTATGGCTACACCTTC.

The chain has TRBV7-9 and TRBJ1-1, with D unresolved. V lost 1 base to trimming and J lost 0 bases, with 9 bases between them. The CDR3 covers 15 residues. Per germline, CDR1 SEHNR and CDR2 FQNEAQ (reference sequence). The DNA for the CDR3 is TGTGCCAGCAGCTTAGAACGGCGGATGAACACTGAAGCTTTCTTT. Translation gives CASSLERRMNTEAFF. The full variable domain, completed using reference TRBV7-9 and TRBJ1-1, is DTGVSQNPRHKITKRGQNVTFRCDPISEHNRLYWYRQTLGQGPEFLTYFQNEAQLEKSRLLSDRFSAERPKGSFSTLEIQRTEQGDSAMYLCASSLERRMNTEAFFGQGTRLTVV.

The chain has TRBV19 and TRBJ2-7, with 8 bases identical to TRBD2. Germline V gene lookup returns CDR1 LNHDA and CDR2 SQIVND (reference sequence). J gave up 4 bases and V 6 bases, and 11 bases lay outside the gene matches. CDR3 size: 15 residues. Here the CDR3 reads CASREAGTGGYEQYF. CDR3 coding DNA: TGTGCCAGTAGAGAAGCAGGGACGGGAGGGTACGAGCAGTACTTC.

This chain joins TRBV19 and TRBJ2-7; 10 positions agree with TRBD2. This CDR3 spans 15 amino acids. The germline CDR1 and CDR2 sequences are LNHDA and SQIVND (reference sequence). With V trimmed by 1 base and J by 3 bases, 3 bases remained unmatched. The CDR3 loop reads CASSIGLAGGYEQYF. CDR3 coding DNA: TGTGCCAGTAGTATAGGATTAGCGGGGGGCTACGAGCAGTACTTC.

In this sample, this clonotype turned up a few times. The rearrangement uses TRBV6-2 or TRBV6-3 and TRBJ2-5; 13 nucleotides match TRBD2. The CDR3 sequence is 15 residues long. The germline V gene encodes CDR1 MNHEY and CDR2 SVGEGT. The ends lost 6 bases at V and 2 bases at J; junction bases unmatched: 3. CDR3 sequence reads: CASRTTSGGQETQYF. As DNA, the CDR3 is TGTGCCAGCAGGACGACTAGCGGGGGGCAAGAGACCCAGTACTTC.

In this sample, this clonotype turned up once. The V call is TRBV10-2, the J call TRBJ1-1; D gene ambiguous. The V end was cut by 6 bases, the J end by 4 bases, with 21 bases between. The CDR3 length is 16 residues. CDR1 and CDR2 from the germline V gene are WSHSY and SAAADI. The CDR3 is CASSAPVPTRSTEAFF. In DNA, the CDR3 is TGCGCCAGCAGCGCCCCTGTCCCGACAAGGAGCACTGAAGCTTTCTTT.

The rearrangement joins TRBV30 to TRBJ1-1; perhaps TRBD1 as D (6 bases). The germline V and J ends were trimmed by 5 bases and 4 bases, with 14 bases remaining between them. The CDR3 has 13 amino acids. Germline V gene data show CDR1 as GTSNPN and CDR2 as SVGIG (reference sequence). The CDR3: CAWDKKGGTEAFF. In nucleotides, the CDR3 is TGTGCCTGGGATAAAAAGGGGGGCACTGAAGCTTTCTTT.

There are a few counts of this clonotype. The chain carries TRBV20-1 and TRBJ1-5; tentatively, D is TRBD1 (6 bases). Deletions cut 4 bases from V and 1 base from J, with 11 bases between. Looked up from germline, CDR1 is DFQATT and CDR2 is SNEGSKA (reference sequence). The CDR3 covers 14 residues. The DNA of the CDR3 is TGCAGTGCTAAAACAGGGCTCAGCAATCAGCCCCAGCATTTT. This codes for CSAKTGLSNQPQHF.

The chain carries TRBV2 and TRBJ1-5, with D perhaps TRBD1 (5 bases). The CDR3 totals 14 residues. Deletions cut 6 bases from V and 7 bases from J, with 16 bases between. Germline V CDR1 and CDR2: SNHLY, FYNNEI. Here the CDR3 reads CASSATEKNQPQHF. The CDR3 coding sequence is TGTGCCAGCAGCGCGACAGAGAAGAACCAGCCCCAGCATTTT.

The chain couples TRBV2 to TRBJ1-5, with D possibly being TRBD1 (5 bases). This CDR3 is 13 amino acids long. Germline CDR1 and CDR2: SNHLY and FYNNEI. With 8 bases removed from V and 4 bases from J, the gap between germline ends came to 12 bases. CDR3 region: CASGIGGNQPQHF. In nucleotides, the CDR3 is TGTGCCAGCGGGATTGGGGGGAATCAGCCCCAGCATTTT.

V usage is TRBV6-2 or TRBV6-3 and J usage is TRBJ2-7; either TRBD1 or TRBD2 may supply D (6 bases each). V was shortened by 7 bases and J by 2 bases, with 12 bases between the two germline ends. The germline gives CDR1 MNHEY, CDR2 SVGEGT. CDR3 length: 13 residues. The CDR3 spells CASKGGSPYEQYF. The CDR3 nucleotides are TGTGCCAGCAAGGGGGGCAGCCCCTACGAGCAGTACTTC.

This chain connects TRBV5-8 to TRBJ2-7; TRBD1 aligns across 7 bases. Germline CDR1 and CDR2: SGHTS and YDEGEE. The CDR3 runs to 14 residues. V lost 0 bases, J lost 2 bases, and 2 bases stayed unmatched. The CDR3 DNA reads TGTGCCAGCAGCTTGGAGACAGGGCCCTACGAGCAGTACTTC. This encodes CASSLETGPYEQYF. The full variable domain, its missing parts supplied by reference TRBV5-8 and TRBJ2-7, is EAGVTQSPTHLIKTRGQQATLRCSPISGHTSVYWYQQALGLGLQFLLWYDEGEERNRGNFPPRFSGRQFPNYSSELNVNALELEDSALYLCASSLETGPYEQYFGPGTRLTVT.

This clonotype was seen a few times. The gene calls are TRBV9 and TRBJ2-5; the D call may be TRBD1 or TRBD2 (6 bases each). CDR1 is SGDLS and CDR2 is YYNGEE in the germline V gene. The CDR3 consists of 15 residues. The V gene lost 0 bases and the J gene lost 4 bases, with 13 bases spanning the gap. CDR3 sequence: CASSVVGGRGETQYF. Written as DNA, the CDR3 is TGTGCCAGCAGCGTAGTCGGGGGCAGAGGAGAGACCCAGTACTTC.

The V gene is TRBV2, the J gene TRBJ1-4; D not resolved. Germline V gene sequence: CDR1 SNHLY, CDR2 FYNNEI. Trimming left V 7 bases short and J 4 bases short, with 19 bases between. This CDR3 has 16 amino acids. As DNA, the CDR3 is TGTGCCAGCACCCCCGGCGGGCTCCGAGGTAATGAAAAACTGTTTTTT. It specifies CASTPGGLRGNEKLFF.

The chain carries TRBV6-5 and TRBJ1-2; D is possibly TRBD1 (6 bases). Trimming left V 2 bases short and J 5 bases short, with 9 bases between. The germline V gene encodes CDR1 MNHEY and CDR2 SVGAGI. The CDR3 runs to 13 residues. CDR3 bases: TGTGCCAGCAGTTACACCAGGGGTTATGGCTACACCTTC. Translated, it gives CASSYTRGYGYTF.

This chain joins TRBV2 and TRBJ1-5; D is uncertain. The CDR3 sequence is 13 residues long. From germline, CDR1 is SNHLY and CDR2 FYNNEI. V was clipped by 7 bases and J by 0 bases, with 7 bases between them. The CDR3 loop is CASNINSNQPQHF. The CDR3 DNA is TGTGCCAGCAATATTAATAGCAATCAGCCCCAGCATTTT.

The chain links TRBV7-2 to TRBJ1-2; 8 positions match TRBD1. The CDR3 loop spans 16 amino acids. J was trimmed by 5 bases and V by 4 bases; bases with no gene match: 12. Germline lookup yields CDR1 SGHTA and CDR2 FQGNSA. Written as DNA, the CDR3 is TGTGCCAGCAGCTCTACCCTAATACAGGGGGTTTATGGCTACACCTTC. It yields the protein CASSSTLIQGVYGYTF.

This chain connects TRBV20-1 to TRBJ2-1; 11 nucleotides align to TRBD2. The CDR3 is 18 residues long. With V trimmed by 0 bases and J by 6 bases, 13 bases remained unmatched. Germline V gene lookup returns CDR1 DFQATT and CDR2 SNEGSKA (reference sequence). CDR3 DNA sequence: TGCAGTGCTAGAGATCGGCTAGCGGGAGGCTGGGGTGGCAATGAGCAGTTCTTC. Its translation: CSARDRLAGGWGGNEQFF.

This clonotype was detected only a few times. The chain recombines TRBV19 with TRBJ1-5, with D hard to call. Germline V gene sequence: CDR1 LNHDA, CDR2 SQIVND (reference sequence). Deletions cut 5 bases from V and 4 bases from J, with 6 bases between. The CDR3 consists of 12 residues. CDR3 amino acids: CASSWRNQPQHF. Here the CDR3 DNA reads TGTGCCAGTAGTTGGCGGAATCAGCCCCAGCATTTT.

J is TRBJ2-1 and V is TRBV6-2 or TRBV6-3, with TRBD2 matching 10 bases. Germline CDR1 MNHEY, CDR2 SVGEGT. Germline trimming cut 6 bases from V and 5 bases from J; bases unmatched to any gene: 4. The CDR3 has 14 residues. The CDR3 protein is CASRTAGGHNEQFF. The DNA for the CDR3 is TGTGCCAGCAGGACAGCGGGGGGGCACAATGAGCAGTTCTTC.

This clonotype was observed a few times. The V gene is TRBV28, the J gene TRBJ2-2; no clear D. CDR3 length: 13 residues. V was shortened by 6 bases and J by 6 bases, with 11 bases between the two germline ends. Germline V CDR1 and CDR2: MDHEN, SYDVKM. The CDR3 region is CASSLLLPGELFF. The CDR3 bases are TGTGCCAGCAGCCTACTCCTACCCGGGGAGCTGTTTTTT.

V and J are TRBV28 and TRBJ1-5; D is unresolved. Germline lookup yields CDR1 MDHEN and CDR2 SYDVKM. This CDR3 comprises 13 residues. The ends were cut back, 6 bases at V and 3 bases at J, with 9 bases in the middle. Here the CDR3 reads CASRNSYNQPQHF. For the CDR3, the DNA is TGTGCCAGCAGGAACAGCTACAATCAGCCCCAGCATTTT.

J is TRBJ2-2 and V is TRBV2; tentatively, D is TRBD2 (5 bases). The CDR3 has 13 residues. Germline V gene lookup returns CDR1 SNHLY and CDR2 FYNNEI. The germline V and J ends were trimmed by 4 bases and 5 bases, with 8 bases remaining between them. CDR3 protein: CASSVRGTGELFF. The DNA for the CDR3 is TGTGCCAGCAGTGTTCGGGGAACCGGGGAGCTGTTTTTT.

This clonotype appeared a few times. This sequence joins TRBV20-1 and TRBJ2-2, with TRBD1 identical over 12 bases. The CDR3 runs 16 residues. V shed 5 bases and J 5 bases; nucleotides not matched to a gene: 9. From germline, CDR1 is DFQATT and CDR2 SNEGSKA (reference sequence). CDR3 region: CSAGTGGVVQTGELFF. The CDR3 DNA reads TGCAGTGCTGGGACAGGGGGCGTTGTTCAGACCGGGGAGCTGTTTTTT.

The chain employs TRBV27 and TRBJ2-2; D is unresolved. The germline V and J ends were trimmed by 4 bases and 7 bases, with 13 bases remaining between them. Germline V lookup: CDR1 MNHEY, CDR2 SMNVEV (reference sequence). This CDR3 contains 14 residues. In nucleotides, the CDR3 is TGTGCCAGCAGTTCATCGGGTTCGGGCGGGGAGCTGTTTTTT. Translating it yields CASSSSGSGGELFF.